A single sample is the source of the 9 T cell receptor beta chains below, sequenced in a study of blood T cell repertoires in COVID-19. Data came from immunoSEQ multiplex PCR; TCRdb stores just in-frame clones and leaves some out. The sample yields about 320,000 clones, about 91% seen once. The specimen was peripheral blood. The receptors here all came from a woman aged 25 to 39 with COVID-19, enrolled during active disease.

V usage is TRBV7-2 and J usage is TRBJ2-5; 9 nucleotides line up with TRBD2. The CDR3 is made up of 17 amino acids. CDR1 SGHTA and CDR2 FQGNSA come from the germline V gene. Trimming removed 1 base from V and 0 bases from J; junction bases left unmatched: 6. CDR3 protein: CASSLVASGANQETQYF. For the CDR3, the DNA is TGTGCCAGCAGCTTAGTAGCTAGCGGGGCGAACCAAGAGACCCAGTACTTC.

The V call is TRBV9, the J call TRBJ2-7, with 12 bases identical to TRBD2. Germline lookup yields CDR1 SGDLS and CDR2 YYNGEE. The CDR3 covers 16 residues. The junction had 8 bases not matched to a gene; V was cut back by 0 bases and J by 7 bases. The chain's CDR3 is CASSVETSGGLGEQYF. The CDR3 DNA sequence: TGTGCCAGCAGCGTAGAGACTAGCGGGGGCTTGGGTGAGCAGTACTTC. Combining the CDR3 with reference TRBV9 and TRBJ2-7 gives the whole variable domain DSGVTQTPKHLITATGQRVTLRCSPRSGDLSVYWYQQSLDQGLQFLIQYYNGEERAKGNILERFSAQQFPDLHSELNLSSLELGDSALYFCASSVETSGGLGEQYFGPGTRLTVT.

V is TRBV7-9 and J is TRBJ2-5, with 9 bases identical to TRBD1. This CDR3 spans 14 amino acids. J lost 4 bases, V lost 6 bases, and 6 bases had no gene match. Germline V lookup: CDR1 SEHNR, CDR2 FQNEAQ (reference sequence). The CDR3 loop reads CASSWGQGRETQYF. The CDR3 coding sequence is TGTGCCAGCAGTTGGGGACAGGGTCGAGAGACCCAGTACTTC.

Note on this clone: Other nucleotide sequences in the sample specify the same CDR3. The chain recombines TRBV2 with TRBJ1-5; perhaps TRBD1 as D (6 bases). Germline V gives CDR1 SNHLY, CDR2 FYNNEI. Trimming left V 4 bases short and J 4 bases short, with 11 bases between. This CDR3 spans 14 amino acids. The CDR3 DNA sequence: TGTGCCAGCAGTGTGGAGAGGGGGAATCAGCCCCAGCATTTT. It specifies CASSVERGNQPQHF.

As DNA, the CDR3 is TGTGCCAGCAGTCCCGGAGGGCCCAACGAGCAGTACTTC. Encoded protein: CASSPGGPNEQYF. The chain combines TRBV27 with TRBJ2-7, with a weak D call TRBD2 (6 bases). The CDR3 loop spans 13 amino acids. Germline V gene lookup returns CDR1 MNHEY and CDR2 SMNVEV (reference sequence). V lost 5 bases and J 5 bases, leaving 13 bases between the germline ends.

This clone was seen a handful of times. J is TRBJ1-2 and V is TRBV28; D gene uncertain. The CDR3 has 13 residues. CDR1 is MDHEN and CDR2 is SYDVKM in the germline V gene. V was clipped by 6 bases and J by 5 bases, with 13 bases between them. CDR3 DNA sequence: TGTGCCAGCAGCCTAGGTAGTTATTATGGCTACACCTTC. This encodes CASSLGSYYGYTF.

V gene TRBV7-9 combines with J gene TRBJ1-1; D gene unclear. The V gene's germline CDR1 is SEHNR and CDR2 FQNEAQ (reference sequence). The CDR3 contains 15 residues. Trimming removed 1 base at V and 1 base at J, with 10 bases between. The CDR3 DNA sequence: TGTGCCAGCAGCTTAGAGCCGGTTCCGAACACTGAAGCTTTCTTT. This sequence encodes CASSLEPVPNTEAFF. The full variable domain, completed using reference TRBV7-9 and TRBJ1-1, is DTGVSQNPRHKITKRGQNVTFRCDPISEHNRLYWYRQTLGQGPEFLTYFQNEAQLEKSRLLSDRFSAERPKGSFSTLEIQRTEQGDSAMYLCASSLEPVPNTEAFFGQGTRLTVV.

The chain uses TRBV3-1 (or the pseudogene TRBV3-2) and TRBJ2-2, with unresolved D. The CDR3 covers 14 residues. Germline V lookup: CDR1 LGHDT, CDR2 YNNKEL (reference sequence). Trimming removed 0 bases at V and 2 bases at J, with 4 bases between. The CDR3 DNA follows: TGTGCCAGCAGCCAAGATTTAAACACCGGGGAGCTGTTTTTT. It translates to CASSQDLNTGELFF.

The chain has TRBV6-5 and TRBJ2-2, with TRBD1 identical over 8 bases. The CDR3 length is 15 residues. Germline V gene sequence: CDR1 MNHEY, CDR2 SVGAGI. The J segment lost 1 base and the V segment lost 5 bases, leaving 3 bases of the junction unmatched. The CDR3 protein is CASSKQGENTGELFF. In DNA form, the CDR3 reads TGTGCCAGCAGTAAACAGGGGGAGAACACCGGGGAGCTGTTTTTT.